This T cell receptor beta chain was identified in a study of beta chain features in type 1 diabetes (dated by TCRdb to 2016 to 2019). With respect to the entire study: Mean age, gender distribution, total cell number and subset yield did not differ between patients and healthy donors. The study compared the TCRB repertoires of sorted circulating CD4+ T cell subsets in recently diagnosed type 1 diabetes patients with those in matched healthy donors. Across all samples, some 100,000,000 sorted cells were examined, and cell number per subset correlated strongly with RNA yield. Naive and central memory subsets were obtained from all 30 or so donors, but regulatory and stem cell-like memory subsets were isolated from only 8 patients and roughly 8 healthy donors. General findings and caveats noted by the study authors: A moderate but significant shortening of TCRB CDR3 length was observed in type 1 diabetes patients in all four CD4+ subsets. Naive, central memory and regulatory TCRB repertoires appeared to be more alike among patients than among healthy donors. HLA sub-analyses involved small numbers of individuals, so any influence of HLA type on TCRB rearrangement remained unresolved. At VDJ recombination sites, type 1 diabetes patients had fewer insertions and more deleted nucleotides, which implies abnormalities in thymic rearrangement. PCR may preferentially amplify shorter templates, but because patient and control samples were amplified and corrected together, any resulting skew would affect both groups equally. Sequencing cDNA rather than genomic DNA could over-represent highly expressing activated cells, although activation and CD3 levels did not differ between groups.

As for this clone: Its antigen remains undetermined. Within one base of it there is no much larger clone, and no base qualities were kept.

All of the isolated RNA was reverse transcribed with the High Capacity cDNA Reverse Transcription Kit, so expressed TCRB transcripts were sequenced. Deep immunoSEQ sequencing was applied to naive, central memory and regulatory T cell samples, giving an average of around 3.4 million total reads per sample. Sorted cells were lysed in RLT buffer and RNA was extracted with DNase-treated RNeasy Micro or Mini kits, depending on cell number. To prevent cross-contamination, each cell subset was processed individually, whereas patient and healthy donor samples were processed jointly. The immunoSEQ multiplex PCR was used to amplify TCRB sequences from cDNA, generating 87-bp fragments that spanned the CDR3 region. Amplicons were sequenced on the Illumina HiSeq platform. For the original study's pipeline: Synthetic template baselines were used to correct PCR bias computationally, reads within Hamming distance 2 were collapsed together, and singletons that could not be merged were discarded. Reads were aligned against IMGT to assign V, D and J genes, CDR3 length and insertions or deletions at six rearrangement sites. Within each subset, clonotype counts were normalized to sorted cell number, after which true diversity and Gini coefficients were computed with the tcR R package. The overlap coefficient, calculated on TCRB nucleotide sequences, was used to measure repertoire sharing. As a proxy for the pre-selection repertoire, out-of-frame TCRB sequences from naive cells were analyzed. TCRdb's version of the immuneACCESS table is confined to in-frame rearrangements and falls short of the full clone set. An unresolved V gene accounts for under half of the shortfall where checked; the remainder is of unknown origin. V and J calls and clone size are copied from that table; D and trimming were computed from the DNA. The sample profile shows 350,000 to 400,000 clones; over 13% of them were found once. More than 0.015% of the sample goes to the ten largest clones.

CDR1 and CDR2 were assigned from the germline V gene as SGHTA and FQGNSA. Trimmed from V: 1 base; trimmed from J: 8 bases; junction bases lacking a gene match: 0. The CDR3 runs 15 residues from the cysteine to the phenylalanine. The sequence is cut down to CDR3 DNA, 45 bases in frame from base 1. Each donor gave one peripheral blood draw, averaging approximately 110 mL, which was collected into heparinised tubes. A BD FACSAria II and a panel including CD45RO, CCR7, CD25, CD127, CD95 and CD27 were used to sort naive, central memory, regulatory and stem cell-like memory CD4+ T cells. Purity was above 95% for every sorted population. Right away, PBMCs were isolated by Lymphoprep density gradient centrifugation and were stained directly, with no culture step. So that batch effects would be minimized, each experiment stained and sorted samples in pairs, pairing one healthy donor with one patient.

Sequencing used naive CD4+ T cells from blood. According to the study, the label for this sample's cell subset or site signals: true naive CD4+ T cells. The sequence was obtained from a woman under 30 in good health. Rearrangement joined TRBV7-2 to TRBJ2-1; TRBD2 matches 15 bases in the middle. The CDR3 sequence is CASSLGTSGRDEQFF. The sequence in DNA is TGTGCCAGCAGCTTAGGGACTAGCGGGAGGGATGAGCAGTTCTTC.